This TCR beta chain came from a study of blood T cell repertoires in COVID-19. Study background: PBMCs, B-cell-depleted T cells, or T cells were the source of the cDNA or gDNA that made up the material.

This clone was detected only a few times. Original data processing: Estimated nucleated cell counts came from reference gene primer amplification. The protocol was immunoSEQ multiplex PCR, while the TCRdb copy is restricted to in-frame clones and leaves out a portion. That table furnishes V, J and clone size, whereas the DNA furnished D and trimming. The sample contains about 180,000 clones, 75% to 90% of which appear only once. Patients in Seattle were enrolled during active infection, then followed longitudinally. Germline CDR1 LNHNV, CDR2 YYDKDF (reference sequence). Trimming stripped 1 base from V and 7 bases from J, with 4 bases between. This CDR3 is 12 amino acids long.

The sequencing sample was made of peripheral blood. This chain connects TRBV15 to TRBJ2-2; D gene ambiguous. The sequence derives from a woman in her 70s with COVID-19, enrolled during active disease. The CDR3 DNA follows: TGTGCCACCAGCAGAGTTAACGGGGAGCTGTTTTTT. Amino acid sequence: CATSRVNGELFF.